This note documents a single TCR beta chain sequence. Followed longitudinally, the Seattle patients had been enrolled during active infection. V was shortened by 6 bases and J by 7 bases, with 21 bases between the two germline ends. Germline V gives CDR1 MNHEY, CDR2 SVGEGT. The CDR3 is 15 amino acids. Produced via immunoSEQ multiplex PCR; TCRdb's table is partial and in-frame only. The sample includes under 250,000 clones, approximately 88% seen only once; the top ten take roughly 6.8%. This entry comes from a study of blood T cell repertoires in COVID-19. The overall study: COVID-19 samples collected from the United States, Italy and Spain covered acute and convalescent phases.

The sample taken for sequencing was peripheral blood. The chain carries TRBV6-2 or TRBV6-3 and TRBJ1-2; D possibly corresponds to TRBD1 (6 bases). This TCR was recovered from a woman aged 25 to 39 with COVID-19, enrolled during active disease. CDR3 bases: TGTGCCAGCAGCCAAGAAGACAGGCCGTTCTCTGGCTACACCTTC. It specifies CASSQEDRPFSGYTF.